The rows below give T cell receptor beta chains drawn from one sample of a study of blood T cell repertoires in COVID-19. Assay: immunoSEQ multiplex PCR; the TCRdb copy retains only in-frame clones and omits some. The table records roughly 260,000 clones, roughly three quarters of them present only once. The specimen was peripheral blood. The receptors come from a woman in her 40s with active or convalescent COVID-19. Both conserved end residues are part of each CDR3. Fields, in order: J gene, V gene, D gene, clone size, CDR3 DNA, CDR3 protein. D genes are given only for firm matches. Size values are once, few and many counts, or a class for expanded clones, and some rows have none.

TRBJ1-5 TRBV27 TRBD1 . TGTGCCAGCAGTTTATCTGGGACAGGCAATCAGCCCCAGCATTTT CASSLSGTGNQPQHF
TRBJ1-5 TRBV19 . . TGTGCCAGTAGTATCCAGGGGCCTAATCAGCCCCAGCATTTT CASSIQGPNQPQHF
TRBJ1-5 TRBV28 . . TGTGCCAGCAGTTTACAGCAGGGGCAGAATCAGCCCCAGCATTTT CASSLQQGQNQPQHF
TRBJ1-6 TRBV2 . few TGTGCCAGCAGTACCGACCGGGCCTCGGAGGGTTCACCCCTCCACTTT CASSTDRASEGSPLHF
TRBJ1-1 TRBV10-3 . . TGTGCCACTCGGCCGGGTACTTCGGAGACTGAAGCTTTCTTT CATRPGTSETEAFF
TRBJ1-1 TRBV27 . . TGTGCCAGCAGTTCGGGGTCCCTCGGGAAAGCTTTCTTT CASSSGSLGKAFF
TRBJ1-1 TRBV11-1 TRBD1 . TGTGCCAGCAGCACTGACAGGGATGAAGCTTTCTTT CASSTDRDEAFF
TRBJ1-1 TRBV7-9 . . TGTGCCAGCAGCCTGGACATAGAAGCGGGGAACACTGAAGCTTTCTTT CASSLDIEAGNTEAFF
TRBJ2-7 TRBV7-9 . . TGTGCCAGCAGTCTCGCTCCGGACAGCCTCTCCTACGAGCAGTACTTC CASSLAPDSLSYEQYF
TRBJ1-6 TRBV2 TRBD1 . TGTGCCAGCAGTGTGGGACAGGGGACTTCACCCCTCCACTTT CASSVGQGTSPLHF
TRBJ1-1 TRBV3-1/TRBV3-2 . few TGTGCCAGCAGCCAAGCGACAGCTGGCACTGAAGCTTTCTTT CASSQATAGTEAFF
TRBJ1-4 TRBV3-1/TRBV3-2 . . TGTGCCAGCAGCCAAGATGCGGGGGTATGGGAAAAACTGTTTTTT CASSQDAGVWEKLFF
TRBJ2-6 TRBV9 TRBD1 . TGTGCCAGCAGCCAAGCCCCCGGGACAGGGGGATCTGGGGCCAACGTCCTGACTTTC CASSQAPGTGGSGANVLTF
TRBJ2-3 TRBV3-1/TRBV3-2 TRBD2 . TGTGCCAGCAGCCAGTGGACTAGCGGTTCAGATACGCAGTATTTT CASSQWTSGSDTQYF
TRBJ1-3 TRBV11-3 . few TGTGCCAGCAGCTTATGTAGGGGGATAAACACCATATATTTT CASSLCRGINTIYF
TRBJ2-1 TRBV18 . . TGTGCCAGCTCACCACGGCTGGGGGGTGAGCAGTTCTTC CASSPRLGGEQFF
TRBJ1-1 TRBV7-3 . . TGTGCCAGCAGCTTCGGCGGGATGAACACTGAAGCTTTCTTT CASSFGGMNTEAFF
TRBJ1-1 TRBV27 . once TGTGCCAGCAAACTCGGGGGTATGAACACTGAAGCTTTCTTT CASKLGGMNTEAFF
TRBJ1-1 TRBV29-1 . . TGCAGCGCCGGACAGTTGTCTGAAGCTTTCTTT CSAGQLSEAFF
TRBJ1-6 TRBV7-6 . . TGTGCCAGCAGGGAGGGACCCAATTCACCCCTCCACTTT CASREGPNSPLHF
TRBJ2-7 TRBV2 . . TGTGCCAGCATCCAAGGGGTGATCTCCTACGAGCAGTACTTC CASIQGVISYEQYF
TRBJ2-3 TRBV7-9 TRBD2 . TGTGCCAGCATCCGAGCGGGGGGGACAGATACGCAGTATTTT CASIRAGGTDTQYF
TRBJ2-3 TRBV11-2 . . TGTGCCAGCAGCTTAGTCCCCCTAAGCACAGATACGCAGTATTTT CASSLVPLSTDTQYF
TRBJ1-1 TRBV10-1 . . TGCGCCAGCAAACCAGCGCTGAACACTGAAGCTTTCTTT CASKPALNTEAFF
TRBJ2-1 TRBV2 TRBD1 . TGTGCCAGCAGTCGCGGACAGACAGGGTACAATGAGCAGTTCTTC CASSRGQTGYNEQFF
TRBJ2-7 TRBV6-5 TRBD2 . TGTGCCAGCCGGCGGGGGGTTTACGAGCAGTACTTC CASRRGVYEQYF
TRBJ2-3 TRBV4-2 TRBD2 few TGTGCCAGCAGCCAAGCAATAGCGGGGTCTCGAGATACGCAGTATTTT CASSQAIAGSRDTQYF
TRBJ2-7 TRBV7-9 . . TGTGCCAGCAGCTGGAGACAGGGAGGCGACGAGCAGTACTTC CASSWRQGGDEQYF
TRBJ1-5 TRBV7-9 TRBD1 . TGTGCCAGCAGCTTAATTAGGCAGGGGGTGAGTAATAGCAATCAGCCCCAGCATTTT CASSLIRQGVSNSNQPQHF
TRBJ1-1 TRBV28 . . TGTGCCAGCAGTTTGTGGCAGGACAGAGCTTTCTTT CASSLWQDRAFF
TRBJ2-3 TRBV7-3 TRBD2 once TGTGCCAGCAGCGAGCGGGGGTACGCGCAGTATTTT CASSERGYAQYF
TRBJ2-1 TRBV10-3 . . TGTGCCATCAGAGCGGACAGCTCCTACAATGAGCAGTTCTTC CAIRADSSYNEQFF
TRBJ1-2 TRBV30 . . TGTGCCTGGAGACAGTCGGAAGGTGGCTACACCTTC CAWRQSEGGYTF
TRBJ2-7 TRBV3-1/TRBV3-2 . . TGTGCCAGCAGCCAAGGTTCAGGTCCCTACGAGCAGTACTTC CASSQGSGPYEQYF
TRBJ1-6 TRBV15 . . TGTGCCACCAGCAGATCCCGGGGGGATAATTCACCCCTCCACTTT CATSRSRGDNSPLHF
TRBJ2-4 TRBV6-5 . few TGTGCCAGCAGTTACACCGACAGGATAGCCAAAAACATTCAGTACTTC CASSYTDRIAKNIQYF
TRBJ1-2 TRBV5-1 TRBD1 . TGCGCCAGCAGCTTAGGGTACGGACAGGGGGCGGTTGGCTACACCTTC CASSLGYGQGAVGYTF
TRBJ2-3 TRBV7-8 . . TGTGCCAGCAGCCTGAATTTCGTTTTGCGGCGGGTGAACAACACAGATACGCAGTATTTT CASSLNFVLRRVNNTDTQYF
TRBJ1-5 TRBV2 TRBD1 . TGTGCCAGCAGCTACAGGGGGCGCGGCAATCAGCCCCAGCATTTT CASSYRGRGNQPQHF
TRBJ1-1 TRBV5-1 TRBD1 . TGCGCCAGCAGCCTGGGACAGGTTCCTAGTCGTGGAGCTTTCTTT CASSLGQVPSRGAFF
TRBJ1-3 TRBV7-2 TRBD1 once TGTGCCAGCAGCTGGGAGACAGGGGCTGGAAACACCATATATTTT CASSWETGAGNTIYF
TRBJ2-2 TRBV5-1 TRBD1 . TGCGCCAGCAGCTGGCGAGGGGGCAGAACCGGGGAGCTGTTTTTT CASSWRGGRTGELFF
TRBJ2-1 TRBV30 . . TGTGCCTGGAGTGTAGCTAGCCTAGCGGAGCAGTTCTTC CAWSVASLAEQFF
TRBJ1-5 TRBV5-6 . . TGTGCCAGCAGCTTGAGGCAGGCCCGAAATCAGCCCCAGCATTTT CASSLRQARNQPQHF
TRBJ1-1 TRBV27 . . TGTGCCAGAGAGGGCACTGAAGCTTTCTTT CAREGTEAFF
TRBJ1-2 TRBV7-2 . few TGTGCCAGCAGCTTATCGTCAGGGGAAAACTATGGCTACACCTTC CASSLSSGENYGYTF
TRBJ1-6 TRBV6-5 TRBD1 . TGTGCCAGCAGTCTCGGGGGACAGGTTAATTCACCCCTCCACTTT CASSLGGQVNSPLHF
TRBJ1-2 TRBV6-1 TRBD1 . TGTGCCAGCAGTGCCTCGTTTATTGACAGGGGAAGAGATGGCTACACCTTC CASSASFIDRGRDGYTF
TRBJ2-7 TRBV7-3 TRBD2 few TGTGCCAGCAGTCAAGACGGAGGGACTAGCGGCGAGCAGTACTTC CASSQDGGTSGEQYF
TRBJ1-6 TRBV7-9 . few TGTGCCAGCAGCTTTCAAGGGGGATATAATTCACCCCTCCACTTT CASSFQGGYNSPLHF
TRBJ2-5 TRBV3-1/TRBV3-2 TRBD1 many TGTGCCAGCAGCCATTACGGACAGGGAGAGGAGACCCAGTACTTC CASSHYGQGEETQYF
TRBJ1-3 TRBV3-1/TRBV3-2 . . TGTGCCAGCAGCCAAGATAAGGGGCGAGGAAACACCATATATTTT CASSQDKGRGNTIYF
TRBJ2-1 TRBV5-1 TRBD1 . TGCGCCAGCAGCTTCACCGGGACAGAAATCAATGAGCAGTTCTTC CASSFTGTEINEQFF
TRBJ2-2 TRBV6-5 TRBD1 once TGTGCCAGCAGACTCGGACAGGGGTGGTCCGGGGAGCTGTTTTTT CASRLGQGWSGELFF
TRBJ1-5 TRBV19 TRBD1 . TGTGCCAGTAGTACCACAGGGGGCGAACAGCCCCAGCATTTT CASSTTGGEQPQHF